This T cell receptor beta chain was recorded in a study of blood T cell repertoires in COVID-19. Across the whole study: Spain, Italy and the United States supplied samples that represented acute and convalescent COVID-19. T cells, B-cell-depleted T cells, or PBMCs provided the cDNA or gDNA that served as material.

This CDR3 is built from 14 residues. Germline assignment: CDR1 MDHEN and CDR2 SYDVKM. Trimming removed 7 bases at V and 5 bases at J, with 14 bases between. Study processing details: The authors estimated nucleated cell counts from reference gene primer amplification. Clones were read by immunoSEQ multiplex PCR, and TCRdb kept only the in-frame ones, dropping some. Clonal size and the V and J genes are those of that table, whereas D and trimming came from the DNA. The table shows fewer than 100,000 clones, with more than 80% occurring only once. This TCR was sampled from a woman older than 75 with acute or convalescent COVID-19. The gene calls are TRBV28 and TRBJ2-2, with a tentative D call TRBD1 (6 bases). Sequenced sample: peripheral blood. For the CDR3, the DNA is TGTGCCAGCATTACAGGGATTGGAACCGGGGAGCTGTTTTTT. This translates into CASITGIGTGELFF.